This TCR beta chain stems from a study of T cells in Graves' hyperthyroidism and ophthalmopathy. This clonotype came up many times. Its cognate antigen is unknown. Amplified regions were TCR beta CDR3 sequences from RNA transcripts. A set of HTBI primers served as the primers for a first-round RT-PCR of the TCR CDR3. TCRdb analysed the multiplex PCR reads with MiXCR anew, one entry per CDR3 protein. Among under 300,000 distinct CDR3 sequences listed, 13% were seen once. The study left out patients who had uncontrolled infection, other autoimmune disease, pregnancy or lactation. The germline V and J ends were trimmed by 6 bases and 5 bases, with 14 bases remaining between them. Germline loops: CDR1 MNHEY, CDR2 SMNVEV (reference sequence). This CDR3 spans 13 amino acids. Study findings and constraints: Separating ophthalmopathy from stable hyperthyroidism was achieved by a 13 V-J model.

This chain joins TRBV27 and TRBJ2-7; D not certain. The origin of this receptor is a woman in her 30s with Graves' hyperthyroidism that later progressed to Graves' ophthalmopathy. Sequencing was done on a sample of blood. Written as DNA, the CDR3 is TGTGCCAGCAGCGACCTACAGTGGAACGAGCAGTACTTC. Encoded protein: CASSDLQWNEQYF.